The source of this TCR beta chain is a study of CXCR3-negative and CXCR3-positive naive CD8 T cells. About the research overall: For each library, about 1.5 +/- 0.3 million TRB reads were obtained, around 140 million in total. Whole-study results and caveats: Naive cells with CXCR3 showed TRB CDR3s that were more hydrophobic than those in CXCR3-negative naive cells.

5' RACE that incorporated UMI labels was used to prepare the TRB cDNA libraries. Using the 5' RACE reads, TCRdb records one entry per CDR3 protein without DNA. The sample totals some 99,000 distinct CDR3 sequences. This CDR3 region has 17 residues. In germline, CDR1 is SGHVS, CDR2 FQNEAQ. Details on this clonotype: Its antigen remains unknown.

The sample was naive CXCR3+ CD8+ T cells from blood. Subset given: CD45RO-CCR7+CD27+CD95- naive CD8+ T cells expressing CXCR3 (TNR3+). This TCR was sampled from a human donor in good health. Some clones in this sample may be carry-over from other donors' samples. The chain is built from TRBV7-8 and TRBJ2-6; the D call of TRBD1 rests on TCRdb alone, since no DNA is present to check it. The CDR3 loop reads CASSLGQGGSGANVLTF.